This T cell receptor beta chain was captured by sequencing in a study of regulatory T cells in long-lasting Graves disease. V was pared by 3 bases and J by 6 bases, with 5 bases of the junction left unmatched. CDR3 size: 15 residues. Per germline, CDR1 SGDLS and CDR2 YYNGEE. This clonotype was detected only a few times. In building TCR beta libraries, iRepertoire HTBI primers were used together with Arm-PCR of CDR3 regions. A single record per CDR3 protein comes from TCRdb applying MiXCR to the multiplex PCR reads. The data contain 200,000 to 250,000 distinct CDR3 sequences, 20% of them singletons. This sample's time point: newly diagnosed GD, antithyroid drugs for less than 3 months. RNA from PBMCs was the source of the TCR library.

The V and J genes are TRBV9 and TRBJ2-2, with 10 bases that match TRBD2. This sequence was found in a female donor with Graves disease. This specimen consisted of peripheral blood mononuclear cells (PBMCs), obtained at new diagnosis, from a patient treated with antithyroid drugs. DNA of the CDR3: TGTGCCAGCAGCGAAGGGACTAGCGAGGCCGGGGAGCTGTTTTTT. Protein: CASSEGTSEAGELFF.